The 20 T cell receptor beta chains below all came from one sample that was sequenced in a study of T-cell memory formation after mild COVID-19 (dated by TCRdb to 2020 to 2022). Library method: 5' RACE. TCRdb lists the instrument as Illumina NovaSeq 6000. The public reads were quality trimmed at Q25 with fastp and then assembled into clones with MiXCR by TCRdb, keeping productive beta chains. Here each entry gathers all rows of one CDR3 protein and keeps the most common genes and DNA. This sample lists some 29,000 distinct CDR3 sequences; around 15% were detected once. In total, the top ten clones hold just over 1.4% of the sample. Input material: PBMCs or a T cell subset sorted from them (not recorded which). The receptors were sampled from an adult who had mild COVID-19 (a few samples of this study predate the infection). The sample titles of this study are shuffled in the database, so cell type and time point are left out.

This clonotype was detected ten times or more. The V gene is TRBV12-3 or TRBV12-4, the J gene TRBJ2-3; D perhaps matches TRBD1 (5 bases). Trimming took off 6 bases at V and 6 bases at J, with 13 bases between the two ends. This CDR3 contains 13 residues. The CDR3, as DNA: TGTGCCAGCAGAGGACAAAAAGTGGATACGCAGTATTTT. It is translated as CASRGQKVDTQYF.

This clonotype occurred many times. The genes are TRBV20-1 and TRBJ2-5, with no clear D. CDR1 is DFQATT, CDR2 SNEGSKA, per germline (reference sequence). This CDR3 is built from 16 residues. Trimming left V 2 bases short and J 5 bases short, with 21 bases between. CDR3 sequence reads: CSARRLHLLGQETQYF. The CDR3 nucleotides are TGCAGTGCTAGAAGACTTCACCTCCTAGGGCAGGAGACCCAGTACTTC.

This clonotype was counted between two and nine times. CDR3 protein: CASSQGGGAGELFF. The CDR3 DNA is TGTGCCAGCAGCCAAGGGGGGGGCGCCGGGGAGCTGTTTTTT. The chain has TRBV3-1 and TRBJ2-2; the D gene is possibly TRBD2 (7 bases). CDR3 length equals 14 residues. CDR1 is LGHDT and CDR2 is YNNKEL in the germline V gene (reference sequence). The V end was cut by 1 base, the J end by 6 bases, with 9 bases between. The full variable domain, its missing parts supplied by reference TRBV3-1 and TRBJ2-2, is DTAVSQTPKYLVTQMGNDKSIKCEQNLGHDTMYWYKQDSKKFLKIMFSYNNKELIINETVPNRFSPKSPDKAHLNLHINSLELGDSAVYFCASSQGGGAGELFFGEGSRLTVL.

This chain uses TRBV4-2 with TRBJ2-6; D is perhaps TRBD2 (5 bases). The CDR3 has 15 residues. The germline gives CDR1 LGHNA, CDR2 YNFKEQ. Trimming cost V 4 bases and J 13 bases, with 20 bases left between them. CDR3 coding DNA: TGTGCCAGCAGCCCCCGAGGAGCAGGAGCGGATGTCCTGACTTTC. Its protein is CASSPRGAGADVLTF.

V gene TRBV11-2 combines with J gene TRBJ2-1; the D is unclear. The CDR3 spans 13 residues. Per the germline V gene, CDR1 is SGHAT and CDR2 is FQNNGV. The V end was cut by 1 base, the J end by 9 bases, with 10 bases between. This CDR3 reads CASSLGTLSEQFF. Written as DNA, the CDR3 is TGTGCCAGCAGCTTAGGTACACTAAGTGAGCAGTTCTTC. Complete variable domain (other parts from reference TRBV11-2 and TRBJ2-1): EAGVAQSPRYKIIEKRQSVAFWCNPISGHATLYWYQQILGQGPKLLIQFQNNGVVDDSQLPKDRFSAERLKGVDSTLKIQPAKLEDSAVYLCASSLGTLSEQFFGPGTRLTVL.

This clonotype came up a few times. This chain links TRBV5-1 with TRBJ1-3; 9 bases agree with TRBD1. The CDR3 covers 15 residues. The V gene end was trimmed by 0 bases and the J gene end by 4 bases; junction bases not matched to a gene: 2. Germline lookup yields CDR1 SGHRS and CDR2 YFSETQ. The CDR3 loop reads CASSLEDRGGNTIYF. Here the CDR3 DNA reads TGCGCCAGCAGCTTGGAGGACAGGGGAGGAAACACCATATATTTT.

This clonotype was seen many times. The J gene is TRBJ2-3, the V gene TRBV29-1; 8 positions agree with TRBD2. Germline V gene data show CDR1 as SQVTM and CDR2 as ANQGSEA. V gave up 5 bases and J gave up 2 bases; unmatched junction bases: 6. The CDR3 sequence is 14 residues long. The CDR3 sequence: CSVRLALNTDTQYF. The CDR3 DNA reads as TGCAGCGTTCGACTAGCGTTAAACACAGATACGCAGTATTTT.

This clonotype showed up many times. V usage is TRBV29-1 and J usage is TRBJ2-3; TRBD1 aligns across 10 bases. Trimming removed 4 bases from V and 1 base from J; junction bases left unmatched: 2. Germline V CDR1 and CDR2: SQVTM, ANQGSEA. This CDR3 is built from 14 residues. CDR3 amino acids: CSVGGTGGTDTQYF. The CDR3 nucleotides are TGCAGCGTTGGCGGGACAGGGGGCACAGATACGCAGTATTTT.

This clonotype was seen repeatedly, ten times or more. The rearrangement links TRBV3-1 to TRBJ2-1; no reliable D call. V lost 8 bases to trimming and J lost 5 bases, with 10 bases between them. Germline CDR1 is LGHDT and CDR2 is YNNKEL (reference sequence). The CDR3 spans 12 residues. Written as DNA, the CDR3 is TGTGCCAGCGGGCGCACTGACAATGAGCAGTTCTTC. Translating gives CASGRTDNEQFF.

This clonotype appeared many times. The rearrangement links TRBV5-1 to TRBJ2-2, with 7 bases fitting TRBD1. Trimming cost V 0 bases and J 4 bases; bases outside gene matches: 3. Germline CDR1 reads SGHRS; CDR2 reads YFSETQ. This CDR3 has 15 amino acids. CDR3 protein: CASSLVRQGTGELFF. CDR3 sequence (DNA): TGCGCCAGCAGCTTGGTGAGACAGGGCACCGGGGAGCTGTTTTTT.

This clonotype was recorded at least ten times. The chain joins TRBV5-5 to TRBJ1-6; TRBD1 matches at 8 bases. Germline loops: CDR1 SGHKS, CDR2 YYEKEE (reference sequence). CDR3 length: 16 amino acids. The V gene end was trimmed by 1 base and the J gene end by 6 bases; junction bases not matched to a gene: 6. The CDR3 loop is CASSLRQGISNSPLHF. The CDR3 bases are TGTGCCAGCAGCTTGAGACAGGGGATAAGTAATTCACCCCTCCACTTT.

This clonotype was picked up many times. The chain carries TRBV24-1 and TRBJ2-2, with TRBD1 matching 7 bases. Germline CDR1 KGHDR, CDR2 SFDVKD. The CDR3 loop spans 14 amino acids. V trimming: 9 bases; J trimming: 1 base; junction bases outside the gene matches: 4. The CDR3 nucleotides are TGTGCCACCGGGGGACAGATGAACACCGGGGAGCTGTTTTTT. This codes for CATGGQMNTGELFF.

This clonotype was seen more than once but under ten times. V and J are TRBV19 and TRBJ2-5; tentatively, D is TRBD1 (5 bases). This CDR3 has 15 amino acids. Germline V lookup: CDR1 LNHDA, CDR2 SQIVND (reference sequence). V was pared by 3 bases and J by 1 base, with 12 bases between. The CDR3 nucleotides read TGTGCCAGTAGTATCTCGGCAGGGCCCCAAGAGACCCAGTACTTC. It encodes CASSISAGPQETQYF.

This clonotype was recorded at least ten times. This rearrangement joins TRBV20-1 to TRBJ2-2; D is unresolved. The CDR3 covers 13 residues. Trimming shortened V by 0 bases and J by 1 base, and 3 bases separated the two germline ends. Per germline, CDR1 DFQATT and CDR2 SNEGSKA (reference sequence). The CDR3 protein is CSARDQNTGELFF. In DNA form, the CDR3 reads TGCAGTGCTAGAGATCAGAACACCGGGGAGCTGTTTTTT.

This clonotype was counted between two and nine times. The chain carries TRBV11-2 and TRBJ1-3; D remains unclear. Germline CDR1 and CDR2: SGHAT and FQNNGV. The CDR3 contains 16 residues. V dropped 5 bases and J dropped 0 bases, with 14 bases sitting between them. DNA for the CDR3: TGTGCCAGCAGCCCCCTGGACGGACCCTCTGGAAACACCATATATTTT. It is translated as CASSPLDGPSGNTIYF.

Only a few counts were recorded for this clonotype. The genes are TRBV18 and TRBJ2-3, with TRBD2 matching over 8 bases. Per the germline V gene, CDR1 is KGHSH and CDR2 is LQKENI. J lost 5 bases, V lost 1 base, and 8 bases had no gene match. This CDR3 spans 16 amino acids. The CDR3 is CASSPQGLAEGDTQYF. The CDR3 coding sequence is TGTGCCAGCTCACCACAAGGACTAGCTGAGGGAGATACGCAGTATTTT.

V is TRBV23-1 and J is TRBJ2-7; D unclear. TRBV23-1 is marked as an open reading frame, function uncertain. V gave up 8 bases and J gave up 3 bases, with 11 bases separating them. The CDR3 has 12 amino acids. The CDR3 nucleotides read TGCGCCAGCCACACGACGGACTACGAGCAGTACTTC. Translating it yields CASHTTDYEQYF.

Points on this clonotype: A much larger clone lies a single base off, so this may be a read error. The chain joins TRBV6-2 or TRBV6-3 to TRBJ2-1; TRBD2 matches 7 bases. Germline CDR1 reads MNHEY; CDR2 reads SVGEGT. The CDR3 loop spans 16 amino acids. The CDR3 loop is CASSKPAGRNYNDQFF. The CDR3 region has the DNA TGTGCCAGCAGTAAGCCAGCGGGACGAAACTACAATGATCAGTTCTTC.

This clonotype was observed once. This chain joins TRBV7-9 and TRBJ2-1; no definite D call. The length of the CDR3 is 12 residues. The V end lost 4 bases, the J end lost 12 bases, and 13 bases lay between the germline ends. Germline V gene lookup returns CDR1 SEHNR and CDR2 FQNEAQ (reference sequence). The CDR3 loop is CASSSRSIGQFF. CDR3 nucleotide sequence: TGTGCCAGCAGCTCGAGAAGTATCGGGCAGTTCTTC.

This clonotype was seen at least ten times. The chain links TRBV7-6 to TRBJ1-6; no firm D call. The germline V gene has CDR1 SGHVS and CDR2 FNYEAQ. Trimming shortened V by 10 bases and J by 7 bases, and 17 bases separated the two germline ends. This CDR3 is built from 14 residues. The CDR3 region is CATQLLDGNSPLHF. The CDR3 DNA reads TGTGCCACCCAGCTACTCGACGGGAATTCACCCCTCCACTTT.